This TCR beta chain was captured in a study of graft-versus-host responses after intestinal transplantation. On this clone: The antigen remains undetermined.

This table comes from immunoSEQ multiplex PCR, and its TCRdb copy is limited to in-frame clones, with some not included. The data contain about 100,000 clones, about 90% of them seen just once; the ten biggest clones take up roughly 0.97%. The TCR sequence derives from a human donor who was the organ donor for an intestinal transplant. This material consisted of unstimulated CD4+ T cells sorted from spleen or lymph node cells, taken before transplant.

The CDR3 region is CASSPGVNQPQHF. CDR3 DNA sequence: TGCGCCAGCAGTCCCGGGGTAAATCAGCCCCAGCATTTT. The V call is TRBV10-1, the J call TRBJ1-5; no clear D. Germline CDR1 WNHNN, CDR2 SYGVQD (reference sequence). With 5 bases removed from V and 4 bases from J, the gap between germline ends came to 9 bases. The length of the CDR3 is 13 residues.